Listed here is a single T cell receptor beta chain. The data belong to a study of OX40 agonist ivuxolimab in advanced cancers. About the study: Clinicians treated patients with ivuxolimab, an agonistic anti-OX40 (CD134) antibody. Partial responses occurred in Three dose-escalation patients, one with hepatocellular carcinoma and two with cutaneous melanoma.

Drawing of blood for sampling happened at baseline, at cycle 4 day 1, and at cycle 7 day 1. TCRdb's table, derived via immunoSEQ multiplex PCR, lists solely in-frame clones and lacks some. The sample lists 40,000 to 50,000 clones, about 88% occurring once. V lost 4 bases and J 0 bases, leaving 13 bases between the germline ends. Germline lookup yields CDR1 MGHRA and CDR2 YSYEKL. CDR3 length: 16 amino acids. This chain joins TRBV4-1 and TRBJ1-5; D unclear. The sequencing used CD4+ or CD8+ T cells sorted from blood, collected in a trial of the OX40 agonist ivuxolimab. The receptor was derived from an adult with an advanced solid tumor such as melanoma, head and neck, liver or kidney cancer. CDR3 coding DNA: TGCGCCAGCAGCCCCCGGGAGAATTATAGCAATCAGCCCCAGCATTTT. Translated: CASSPRENYSNQPQHF.